A single sample is the source of the 22 T cell receptor beta chains below, sequenced in a study of blood T cell repertoires in COVID-19. Sequencing used immunoSEQ multiplex PCR; TCRdb keeps in-frame clones, though not all of them. The table has 250,000 to 350,000 clones, around 84% seen once; the top ten hold about 1.5%. Sequenced input: peripheral blood. The receptors were gathered from a human donor with COVID-19, enrolled during active disease. The donor label of this sample is uncertain.

The rearrangement joins TRBV28 to TRBJ2-1; maybe TRBD1 (6 bases). The germline V gene encodes CDR1 MDHEN and CDR2 SYDVKM. The CDR3 is made up of 17 amino acids. V dropped 4 bases and J dropped 9 bases, with 25 bases sitting between them. For the CDR3, the DNA is TGTGCCAGCAGTTCGTCGTGGGGGCAGAACCCGCGTAGTGAGCAGTTCTTC. Protein product: CASSSSWGQNPRSEQFF.

This clone was seen once. DNA for the CDR3: TGTGCCAGCAGCCAAGCTGGAGGGGCCACAGATACGCAGTATTTT. Translating it yields CASSQAGGATDTQYF. The rearrangement links TRBV3-1 (or the pseudogene TRBV3-2) to TRBJ2-3; tentatively, D is TRBD2 (6 bases). V gave up 1 base and J gave up 2 bases, with 10 bases separating them. Germline V lookup: CDR1 LGHDT, CDR2 YNNKEL (reference sequence). This CDR3 spans 15 amino acids.

The chain uses TRBV27 and TRBJ2-6; 7 positions agree with TRBD1. The CDR3 loop spans 17 amino acids. V shed 5 bases and J 0 bases; nucleotides not matched to a gene: 7. Per the germline V gene, CDR1 is MNHEY and CDR2 is SMNVEV (reference sequence). Here the CDR3 DNA reads TGTGCCAGCAGTATACAGGGGCGAACCTCTGGGGCCAACGTCCTGACTTTC. This sequence encodes CASSIQGRTSGANVLTF.

The chain carries TRBV7-8 and TRBJ2-3; perhaps TRBD2 as D (5 bases). V dropped 1 base and J dropped 5 bases, with 10 bases sitting between them. From germline, CDR1 is SGHVS and CDR2 FQNEAQ. This CDR3 is 14 amino acids long. This CDR3 reads CASSLDPRGDTQYF. DNA for the CDR3: TGTGCCAGCAGCTTAGATCCCCGGGGAGATACGCAGTATTTT. Full variable domain (remainder filled in from reference TRBV7-8 and TRBJ2-3): GAGVSQSPRYKVAKRGQDVALRCDPISGHVSLFWYQQALGQGPEFLTYFQNEAQLDKSGLPSDRFFAERPEGSVSTLKIQRTQQEDSAVYLCASSLDPRGDTQYFGPGTRLTVL.

The J gene is TRBJ2-4, the V gene TRBV28, with D possibly TRBD2 on 6 matching bases. Germline V CDR1 and CDR2: MDHEN, SYDVKM. The ends were cut back, 6 bases at V and 3 bases at J, with 15 bases in the middle. The CDR3 spans 15 residues. CDR3 protein: CASSPDTSFKNIQYF. CDR3 sequence (DNA): TGTGCCAGCAGCCCTGATACTAGCTTCAAAAACATTCAGTACTTC.

The genes are TRBV3-1 (or the pseudogene TRBV3-2) and TRBJ2-7; maybe TRBD2 (7 bases). Trimming stripped 0 bases from V and 3 bases from J, with 15 bases between. CDR3 length: 16 residues. Per germline, CDR1 LGHDT and CDR2 YNNKEL (reference sequence). The chain's CDR3 is CASSQDIPGGHYEQYF. CDR3 coding DNA: TGTGCCAGCAGCCAAGATATTCCCGGGGGGCACTACGAGCAGTACTTC.

The J gene is TRBJ1-1, the V gene TRBV29-1, with 10 bases fitting TRBD1. V lost 5 bases, J lost 0 bases, and 12 bases stayed unmatched. The CDR3 loop spans 17 amino acids. Germline V gene data show CDR1 as SQVTM and CDR2 as ANQGSEA. The CDR3 nucleotides read TGCAGCGTTTCTCCCACCGGGACAGGGGCTATGAACACTGAAGCTTTCTTT. Amino acid sequence: CSVSPTGTGAMNTEAFF.

J is TRBJ2-7 and V is TRBV7-2; 8 nucleotides match TRBD2. The length of the CDR3 is 15 residues. J was trimmed by 0 bases and V by 4 bases; bases with no gene match: 5. Germline V gene lookup returns CDR1 SGHTA and CDR2 FQGNSA. Here the CDR3 reads CASSSTSGYSYEQYF. The CDR3 nucleotides are TGTGCCAGCAGCTCCACTAGCGGATACTCCTACGAGCAGTACTTC.

The chain has TRBV28 and TRBJ2-7; 7 nucleotides match TRBD2. This CDR3 has 13 residues. Germline CDR1 and CDR2: MDHEN and SYDVKM. V lost 4 bases, J lost 5 bases, and 5 bases stayed unmatched. CDR3 DNA: TGTGCCAGCAGTTCAGGGAGGGTCCACGAGCAGTACTTC. As protein: CASSSGRVHEQYF.

This rearrangement joins TRBV6-5 to TRBJ1-4; D is uncertain. Germline CDR1 and CDR2: MNHEY and SVGAGI. Deletions cut 6 bases from V and 7 bases from J, with 15 bases between. The length of the CDR3 is 14 residues. DNA for the CDR3: TGTGCCAGCAGCCCGAGCCGGCGGCGTGAAAAACTGTTTTTT. Amino acid sequence: CASSPSRRREKLFF.

The V call is TRBV28, the J call TRBJ2-2, with D unclear. Germline V CDR1 and CDR2: MDHEN, SYDVKM. The V end lost 7 bases, the J end lost 6 bases, and 33 bases lay between the germline ends. This CDR3 is 20 amino acids long. The chain's CDR3 is CASKSLIHHSEVSVPGELFF. DNA of the CDR3: TGTGCCAGCAAAAGTTTAATCCATCACTCCGAAGTCTCGGTTCCCGGGGAGCTGTTTTTT.

This chain connects TRBV7-9 to TRBJ1-2, with D possibly matching TRBD1 (5 bases). Deletions cut 1 base from V and 8 bases from J, with 11 bases between. CDR1 and CDR2 from the germline V gene are SEHNR and FQNEAQ (reference sequence). The CDR3 contains 13 residues. The CDR3 DNA sequence: TGTGCCAGCAGCTTAGTTCAGGGCGAAGGCTACACCTTC. Translation: CASSLVQGEGYTF.

This chain joins TRBV19 and TRBJ1-6; D is possibly TRBD1 (6 bases). CDR1 is LNHDA and CDR2 is SQIVND in the germline V gene (reference sequence). Between the trimmed V and J ends, which lost 9 bases and 7 bases, there was a span of 13 bases. The CDR3 sequence is 13 residues long. The CDR3 loop is CARQGKGNSPLHF. The CDR3 DNA is TGTGCCAGACAGGGAAAAGGGAATTCACCCCTCCACTTT.

This clone was seen a single time. J is TRBJ2-7 and V is TRBV7-9; 8 bases agree with TRBD1. J gave up 4 bases and V 4 bases, and 6 bases lay outside the gene matches. CDR1 is SEHNR and CDR2 is FQNEAQ in the germline V gene (reference sequence). The CDR3 contains 14 residues. CDR3 amino acids: CASSSEDRVYEQYF. For the CDR3, the DNA is TGTGCCAGCAGCTCCGAGGACAGGGTATACGAGCAGTACTTC. Full variable domain (rest looked up from reference TRBV7-9 and TRBJ2-7): DTGVSQNPRHKITKRGQNVTFRCDPISEHNRLYWYRQTLGQGPEFLTYFQNEAQLEKSRLLSDRFSAERPKGSFSTLEIQRTEQGDSAMYLCASSSEDRVYEQYFGPGTRLTVT.

The chain has TRBV5-1 and TRBJ2-3; 11 bases are shared with TRBD1. V was pared by 2 bases and J by 4 bases, with 3 bases of the junction left unmatched. From germline, CDR1 is SGHRS and CDR2 YFSETQ. The CDR3 sequence is 15 residues long. As DNA, the CDR3 is TGCGCCAGCAGCTTTGGGACAGGGGGACCAGATACGCAGTATTTT. This codes for CASSFGTGGPDTQYF.

V and J are TRBV27 and TRBJ2-7, with TRBD1 identical over 9 bases. This CDR3 contains 17 residues. Trimming cost V 4 bases and J 4 bases; bases outside gene matches: 14. Germline CDR1 reads MNHEY; CDR2 reads SMNVEV (reference sequence). The DNA of the CDR3 is TGTGCCAGCAGTTCGAAGGGGCGGGGACAGGGAGGATACGAGCAGTACTTC. Encoded protein: CASSSKGRGQGGYEQYF.

The rearrangement uses TRBV7-2 and TRBJ1-2; 11 positions match TRBD1. Per the germline V gene, CDR1 is SGHTA and CDR2 is FQGNSA. The CDR3 contains 16 residues. Losses at the gene ends were 1 base for V and 8 bases for J; bases not matched to a gene: 9. CDR3 in DNA: TGTGCCAGCAGCTTAGAGGGGACAGGGGGAGACGTGGGCTACACCTTC. It specifies CASSLEGTGGDVGYTF.

Many counts were recorded for this clone. The CDR3 is CASSLLGGTEAFF. DNA of the CDR3: TGCGCCAGCAGCTTGTTGGGGGGCACTGAAGCTTTCTTT. This chain links TRBV5-1 with TRBJ1-1, with D tentatively TRBD1 (5 bases). The CDR3 is 13 residues long. V shed 1 base and J shed 4 bases, with 8 bases lying between them. Per germline, CDR1 SGHRS and CDR2 YFSETQ.

The chain has TRBV5-1 and TRBJ2-1, with 11 bases lining up with TRBD2. CDR1 and CDR2 (germline): SGHRS, YFSETQ. This CDR3 spans 15 amino acids. The ends lost 4 bases at V and 5 bases at J; junction bases unmatched: 5. The CDR3 DNA follows: TGCGCCAGCAGCAGAACTAGCGGGAGCGACAATGAGCAGTTCTTC. Translating gives CASSRTSGSDNEQFF.

The chain uses TRBV20-1 and TRBJ1-2, with unresolved D. Deletions cut 6 bases from V and 6 bases from J, with 11 bases between. In germline, CDR1 is DFQATT, CDR2 SNEGSKA (reference sequence). This CDR3 spans 11 amino acids. CDR3 DNA sequence: TGCAGTGCGGCCGGGAACAATGGCTACACCTTC. Protein product: CSAAGNNGYTF.

This rearrangement joins TRBV9 to TRBJ2-3, with 9 bases matching TRBD1. V lost 3 bases, J lost 3 bases, and 8 bases stayed unmatched. The CDR3 is 16 residues long. Germline lookup yields CDR1 SGDLS and CDR2 YYNGEE. The CDR3, as DNA: TGTGCCAGCAGCGCATGGGACAGGGATATTACAGATACGCAGTATTTT. It codes for CASSAWDRDITDTQYF.

The rearrangement joins TRBV4-1 to TRBJ1-1, with D perhaps TRBD1 (5 bases). The CDR3 consists of 16 residues. V was cut by 3 bases and J by 7 bases, with 21 bases left in between. CDR1 and CDR2 from the germline V gene are MGHRA and YSYEKL. CDR3 amino acids: CASSHLTVPHESEAFF. The DNA of the CDR3 is TGCGCCAGCAGCCACTTGACAGTCCCTCACGAGAGTGAAGCTTTCTTT.